Following are 24 T cell receptor beta chains from one sample sequenced in a study of T cell responses to AZD1222 COVID-19 vaccine. Clones were read by immunoSEQ multiplex PCR, and TCRdb kept only the in-frame ones, dropping some. The sample shows fewer than 110,000 clones, approximately 90% of them seen only once. The specimen was peripheral blood, collected on day 0 of AZD1222 vaccination. The origin of the receptors is an adult in good health.

The chain joins TRBV7-8 to TRBJ2-5, with D perhaps TRBD1 or TRBD2 (6 bases each). V lost 4 bases and J 0 bases, leaving 18 bases between the germline ends. Germline V gives CDR1 SGHVS, CDR2 FQNEAQ. This CDR3 contains 17 residues. CDR3 bases: TGTGCCAGCAGCTACCTTGTTGGGGGGCTAGACCAAGAGACCCAGTACTTC. Residues: CASSYLVGGLDQETQYF.

This chain links TRBV5-1 with TRBJ2-6; 8 bases match TRBD1. The CDR3 loop spans 19 amino acids. Germline assignment: CDR1 SGHRS and CDR2 YFSETQ. V shed 1 base and J 0 bases; nucleotides not matched to a gene: 9. The CDR3 DNA follows: TGCGCCAGCAGCTTGTACGCCGGGACAGGCCCCTCTGGGGCCAACGTCCTGACTTTC. As protein: CASSLYAGTGPSGANVLTF.

The chain employs TRBV9 and TRBJ2-3; 9 nucleotides agree with TRBD2. Germline assignment: CDR1 SGDLS and CDR2 YYNGEE. V gave up 0 bases and J gave up 6 bases; unmatched junction bases: 8. This CDR3 is built from 16 residues. CDR3 protein: CASSVGGGASGDTQYF. The CDR3 bases are TGTGCCAGCAGCGTAGGCGGGGGGGCCAGCGGGGATACGCAGTATTTT.

The chain carries TRBV5-4 and TRBJ1-1; D not resolved. CDR1 is SGHNT and CDR2 is YYREEE in the germline V gene (reference sequence). This CDR3 has 12 amino acids. V was clipped by 3 bases and J by 7 bases, with 10 bases between them. The CDR3 DNA is TGTGCCAGCAGCTCCTCGGTAAGTGAAGCTTTCTTT. It codes for CASSSSVSEAFF.

The V and J genes are TRBV7-6 and TRBJ2-1, with 11 bases aligning to TRBD2. This CDR3 is 18 amino acids long. After removal of 2 bases from V and 4 bases from J, the junction contained 10 bases not matched to a gene. Germline CDR1 SGHVS, CDR2 FNYEAQ. CDR3 protein: CASSLTSRLAGGYNEQFF. The DNA of the CDR3 is TGTGCCAGCAGCTTAACCTCTCGGCTAGCGGGGGGATACAATGAGCAGTTCTTC. Filled out from reference TRBV7-6 and TRBJ2-1, the complete variable domain reads GAGVSQSPRYKVTKRGQDVALRCDPISGHVSLYWYRQALGQGPEFLTYFNYEAQQDKSGLPNDRFSAERPEGSISTLTIQRTEQRDSAMYRCASSLTSRLAGGYNEQFFGPGTRLTVL.

This rearrangement joins TRBV6-5 to TRBJ1-2; weak D call: TRBD1 (6 bases). From germline, CDR1 is MNHEY and CDR2 SVGAGI. The CDR3 is made up of 13 amino acids. Trimming removed 10 bases at V and 6 bases at J, with 18 bases between. This CDR3 is CANRRDTPNGYTF. CDR3 sequence (DNA): TGTGCCAACCGGAGGGACACACCAAATGGCTACACCTTC.

The V call is TRBV14, the J call TRBJ1-4; D call uncertain. Trimming left V 0 bases short and J 8 bases short, with 7 bases between. Per the germline V gene, CDR1 is SGHDN and CDR2 is FVKESK. CDR3 length: 13 amino acids. This chain's CDR3 is CASSQDNEEKLFF. The DNA of the CDR3 is TGTGCCAGCAGCCAAGATAATGAAGAAAAACTGTTTTTT. Combining the CDR3 with reference TRBV14 and TRBJ1-4 gives the whole variable domain EAGVTQFPSHSVIEKGQTVTLRCDPISGHDNLYWYRRVMGKEIKFLLHFVKESKQDESGMPNNRFLAERTGGTYSTLKVQPAELEDSGVYFCASSQDNEEKLFFGSGTQLSVL.

This chain uses TRBV7-2 with TRBJ2-1, with a possible D match to TRBD2 (5 bases). Looked up from germline, CDR1 is SGHTA and CDR2 is FQGNSA. CDR3 length: 14 amino acids. V lost 2 bases to trimming and J lost 2 bases, with 7 bases between them. CDR3 in amino acids: CASSLRTPYNEQFF. In DNA, the CDR3 is TGTGCCAGCAGCTTAAGGACTCCCTACAATGAGCAGTTCTTC.

The rearrangement uses TRBV6-6 and TRBJ1-1, with 8 nucleotides matching TRBD1. CDR1 and CDR2 from the germline V gene are MNHNY and SVGAGI (reference sequence). This CDR3 spans 13 amino acids. J lost 6 bases, V lost 6 bases, and 6 bases had no gene match. CDR3 DNA: TGTGCCAGCAGCCCTGGACAGGGAGCTGAAGCTTTCTTT. This gives the protein CASSPGQGAEAFF.

V and J are TRBV2 and TRBJ1-6, with TRBD1 as a possible D gene (6 bases). The V and J ends lost 7 bases and 2 bases respectively, with 15 bases between them. The CDR3 loop spans 16 amino acids. Germline values: CDR1 SNHLY, CDR2 FYNNEI. The CDR3 is CASNTRGVAYNSPLHF. CDR3 sequence (DNA): TGTGCCAGCAATACCAGGGGAGTAGCCTATAATTCACCCCTCCACTTT.

The J gene is TRBJ1-1, the V gene TRBV10-3, with TRBD1 as a possible D gene (6 bases). Germline CDR1 reads ENHRY; CDR2 reads SYGVKD. V lost 3 bases to trimming and J lost 5 bases, with 16 bases between them. CDR3 length: 15 residues. This CDR3 is CAISDGWKGGTEAFF. The CDR3 DNA follows: TGTGCCATCAGTGACGGGTGGAAGGGGGGGACTGAAGCTTTCTTT.

The genes are TRBV18 and TRBJ2-6; 8 bases agree with TRBD1. CDR1 and CDR2 (germline): KGHSH, LQKENI. The CDR3 runs 17 residues. V lost 3 bases to trimming and J lost 3 bases; unmatched junction nucleotides: 7. Here the CDR3 DNA reads TGTGCCAGCTCACCCGGGCAGGGGGCATTTGGGGCCAACGTCCTGACTTTC. Residues: CASSPGQGAFGANVLTF. Filled out from reference TRBV18 and TRBJ2-6, the complete variable domain reads NAGVMQNPRHLVRRRGQEARLRCSPMKGHSHVYWYRQLPEEGLKFMVYLQKENIIDESGMPKERFSAEFPKEGPSILRIQQVVRGDSAAYFCASSPGQGAFGANVLTFGAGSRLTVL.

The V and J genes are TRBV2 and TRBJ2-5; 10 nucleotides agree with TRBD1. Germline V CDR1 and CDR2: SNHLY, FYNNEI. The CDR3 has 14 residues. Trimming took 5 bases from V and 5 from J; bases not matched to a gene: 5. CDR3 DNA sequence: TGTGCCAGCAGTTCGGGACAGGGGAGGGAGACCCAGTACTTC. Its translation: CASSSGQGRETQYF.

This clone has a single count. This chain links TRBV5-1 with TRBJ2-7, with D perhaps matching TRBD2 (7 bases). Germline CDR1 and CDR2: SGHRS and YFSETQ. V lost 3 bases to trimming and J lost 6 bases, with 22 bases between them. CDR3 length: 16 amino acids. CDR3 residues: CASSWGGQATSAEQYF. CDR3 DNA: TGCGCCAGCAGCTGGGGGGGGCAGGCGACCTCCGCCGAGCAGTACTTC.

The J gene is TRBJ2-3, the V gene TRBV3-1 (or the pseudogene TRBV3-2); unclear D gene. Trimming stripped 1 base from V and 3 bases from J, with 8 bases between. The CDR3 sequence is 14 residues long. The germline CDR1 and CDR2 sequences are LGHDT and YNNKEL (reference sequence). CDR3 region: CASSQAVLTDTQYF. CDR3 in DNA: TGTGCCAGCAGCCAAGCGGTGCTGACAGATACGCAGTATTTT.

The chain combines TRBV15 with TRBJ1-1; D perhaps matches TRBD1 (5 bases). CDR1 and CDR2 (germline): LNHNV, YYDKDF (reference sequence). V shed 5 bases and J shed 0 bases, with 13 bases lying between them. CDR3 size: 15 residues. Here the CDR3 reads CATSGWDRMNTEAFF. The CDR3 DNA is TGTGCCACCAGCGGCTGGGACCGGATGAACACTGAAGCTTTCTTT. The full variable domain, rest sourced from reference TRBV15 and TRBJ1-1, is DAMVIQNPRYQVTQFGKPVTLSCSQTLNHNVMYWYQQKSSQAPKLLFHYYDKDFNNEADTPDNFQSRRPNTSFCFLDIRSPGLGDTAMYLCATSGWDRMNTEAFFGQGTRLTVV.

This clone has only a few counts. This sequence joins TRBV20-1 and TRBJ2-7; the D is unclear. The germline V gene encodes CDR1 DFQATT and CDR2 SNEGSKA (reference sequence). With 3 bases removed from V and 6 bases from J, the gap between germline ends came to 18 bases. The CDR3 length is 14 residues. The CDR3: CSASGRGAALEQYF. The CDR3 bases are TGCAGTGCTAGTGGCCGCGGTGCCGCCCTCGAGCAGTACTTC.

CDR3 nucleotides: TGTGCCTGGAGTGAAGCCCCCCGACGAGCCGGTTACGAGCAGTACTTC. As protein: CAWSEAPRRAGYEQYF. V and J are TRBV30 and TRBJ2-7; D is unresolved. The CDR3 is 16 residues long. Trimming took 1 base from V and 4 from J, leaving 20 bases between them. Looked up from germline, CDR1 is GTSNPN and CDR2 is SVGIG (reference sequence).

V usage is TRBV29-1 and J usage is TRBJ2-1, with TRBD2 as a possible D gene (7 bases). Germline V CDR1 and CDR2: SQVTM, ANQGSEA. The ends were cut back, 4 bases at V and 3 bases at J, with 10 bases in the middle. The CDR3 has 13 residues. The CDR3 here is CSVAGGGYNEQFF. The DNA for the CDR3 is TGCAGCGTTGCGGGGGGCGGCTACAATGAGCAGTTCTTC.

This clone was seen just once. The rearrangement joins TRBV27 to TRBJ1-2; tentative D call: TRBD1 (6 bases). The CDR3 extends over 15 amino acids. The V and J ends lost 3 bases and 3 bases respectively, with 14 bases between them. Germline V lookup: CDR1 MNHEY, CDR2 SMNVEV (reference sequence). The DNA for the CDR3 is TGTGCCAGCAGTTTCAGTGGGGGCGGGCACTATGGCTACACCTTC. It yields the protein CASSFSGGGHYGYTF.

CDR3 in DNA: TGCACCAGCAGTCCTCTATACAGGGAAAGAGCCAAAAACATTCAGTACTTC. Its protein is CTSSPLYRERAKNIQYF. The rearrangement uses TRBV1 and TRBJ2-4; TRBD1, the D gene given by the table, was not confirmed from the DNA. TRBV1 constitutes a pseudogene. This CDR3 contains 17 residues.

Of note for this clone: One end of the junction varies from germline; a read error may be responsible. This chain joins TRBV7-2 and TRBJ2-1, with 12 bases lining up with TRBD2. Germline CDR1 is SGHTA and CDR2 is FQGNSA. The CDR3 covers 19 residues. The CDR3 loop reads CPSSPQGLAGGWSYNEQFF. CDR3 nucleotide sequence: TGTCCCAGCAGCCCCCAAGGGCTAGCGGGGGGGTGGTCCTACAATGAGCAGTTCTTC.

V and J are TRBV30 and TRBJ1-5; 8 nucleotides line up with TRBD1. This CDR3 is 13 amino acids long. CDR1 GTSNPN and CDR2 SVGIG come from the germline V gene (reference sequence). Unmatched junction bases numbered 3, after V lost 5 bases and J lost 3 bases. CDR3 bases: TGTGCCTGGGGGACAGGTATCAATCAGCCCCAGCATTTT. Translation: CAWGTGINQPQHF.

This rearrangement joins TRBV10-3 to TRBJ1-1; tentative D call: TRBD1 (6 bases). The germline V gene has CDR1 ENHRY and CDR2 SYGVKD. V shed 0 bases and J shed 5 bases, with 16 bases lying between them. The CDR3 has 16 residues. The CDR3 is CAISESTGALATEAFF. CDR3 sequence (DNA): TGTGCCATCAGTGAGTCGACGGGGGCCTTGGCGACTGAAGCTTTCTTT.